This TCR beta chain comes out of a study of radiotherapy plus CTLA-4 blockade in lung cancer. Focal radiation was given together with CTLA-4 blockade (ipilimumab) to patients with chemo-refractory metastatic non-small-cell lung cancer. Here immunoSEQ multiplex PCR was the method, and the copy in TCRdb shows in-frame clones only, minus some. The sample lists about 38,000 clones; 70% to 80% were seen once. This TCR was recovered from a human donor with non-small cell lung cancer who had stable disease on radiotherapy plus ipilimumab. The input for sequencing was peripheral blood, taken from a patient treated with radiotherapy plus ipilimumab.

The CDR3 loop is CAWGRLSGFGGNTIYF. The CDR3 coding sequence is TGTGCCTGGGGACGCCTTTCAGGGTTCGGTGGGAACACCATATATTTT. The V gene is TRBV30, the J gene TRBJ1-3, with a weak D call TRBD1 (5 bases). Trimming took 5 bases from V and 7 from J, leaving 24 bases between them. The germline V gene encodes CDR1 GTSNPN and CDR2 SVGIG (reference sequence). The CDR3 totals 16 residues.